What follows describes a single TCR beta chain. The sample originates from a study of cytomegalovirus exposure and HLA in healthy donors. The PCR contained 60 Vbeta and 13 Jbeta primers. Clones were sequenced by immunoSEQ multiplex PCR, and TCRdb holds only the in-frame ones, with some missing. The sample has 90,000 or so clones, about four fifths seen once. The source is a man aged 30 to 39 in good health and CMV-seropositive. Material for sequencing was PBMCs.

The CDR3: CASSQQISGSYEQYF. CDR3 DNA sequence: TGCGCCAGCAGCCAGCAAATAAGCGGGAGCTACGAGCAGTACTTC. The chain recombines TRBV4-3 with TRBJ2-5, with 8 nucleotides matching TRBD2. The DNA end is more similar to TRBJ2-7, so the J call may be wrong. The CDR3 loop spans 15 amino acids. CDR1 is LGHNA and CDR2 is YSLEER in the germline V gene.